Below are 28 T cell receptor beta chains sequenced from a single sample in a study of blood T cell repertoires in COVID-19. Assay used: immunoSEQ multiplex PCR; TCRdb lists only in-frame clones, some missing. This sample yields about 23,000 clones, of which approximately 94% are seen a single time; 4% belongs to the top ten. Sequenced sample: peripheral blood. The receptors were sampled from a woman in her forties or fifties with active COVID-19.

V is TRBV5-1 and J is TRBJ1-1; perhaps TRBD1 as D (6 bases). Looked up from germline, CDR1 is SGHRS and CDR2 is YFSETQ. The germline V and J ends were trimmed by 3 bases and 2 bases, with 14 bases remaining between them. This CDR3 comprises 15 residues. The CDR3 reads CASSYVGTLNTEAFF. CDR3 bases: TGCGCCAGCAGCTATGTAGGGACACTAAACACTGAAGCTTTCTTT. The variable domain in full, with the rest retrieved from reference TRBV5-1 and TRBJ1-1, is KAGVTQTPRYLIKTRGQQVTLSCSPISGHRSVSWYQQTPGQGLQFLFEYFSETQRNKGNFPGRFSGRQFSNSRSEMNVSTLELGDSALYLCASSYVGTLNTEAFFGQGTRLTVV.

The chain employs TRBV4-1 and TRBJ1-5; possibly TRBD1 for D (5 bases). The germline V and J ends were trimmed by 2 bases and 8 bases, with 19 bases remaining between them. Germline CDR1 and CDR2: MGHRA and YSYEKL. This CDR3 spans 16 amino acids. The CDR3 DNA is TGCGCCAGCAGCCAATCACCACCGGGGGGTAGGAAGCCCCAGCATTTT. Protein: CASSQSPPGGRKPQHF.

The rearrangement joins TRBV12-3 or TRBV12-4 to TRBJ1-5; tentative D call: TRBD1 (5 bases). CDR3 length: 13 amino acids. V was clipped by 8 bases and J by 6 bases, with 14 bases between them. CDR3 sequence (DNA): TGTGCCAGCCCCTCCCCCGGGGGTCAGCCCCAGCATTTT. Translation: CASPSPGGQPQHF.

The chain employs TRBV29-1 and TRBJ1-1, with a weak D call TRBD1 (5 bases). V was clipped by 6 bases and J by 4 bases, with 24 bases between them. There are 16 residues in the CDR3. Germline values: CDR1 SQVTM, CDR2 ANQGSEA. CDR3 loop: CSVRPPGISRSTEAFF. CDR3 in DNA: TGCAGCGTCCGCCCCCCAGGGATCAGCAGGAGCACTGAAGCTTTCTTT. The entire variable domain, with the rest obtained from reference TRBV29-1 and TRBJ1-1, is as follows: SAVISQKPSRDICQRGTSLTIQCQVDSQVTMMFWYRQQPGQSLTLIATANQGSEATYESGFVIDKFPISRPNLTFSTLTVSNMSPEDSSIYLCSVRPPGISRSTEAFFGQGTRLTVV.

The genes are TRBV14 and TRBJ1-1; 11 bases are shared with TRBD1. Germline loops: CDR1 SGHDN, CDR2 FVKESK. V shed 2 bases and J 0 bases; nucleotides not matched to a gene: 2. The CDR3 runs 16 residues. CDR3 nucleotide sequence: TGTGCCAGCAGCCAATGGACAGGGGGCATGAACACTGAAGCTTTCTTT. As protein: CASSQWTGGMNTEAFF.

The chain employs TRBV28 and TRBJ1-1, with 8 bases lining up with TRBD1. CDR3 size: 16 residues. Germline CDR1 and CDR2: MDHEN and SYDVKM. J was trimmed by 3 bases and V by 6 bases; bases with no gene match: 12. CDR3 region: CASSPAQGGEYTEAFF. DNA for the CDR3: TGTGCCAGCAGCCCTGCACAGGGGGGGGAGTACACTGAAGCTTTCTTT.

V is TRBV19 and J is TRBJ1-1, with a possible D match to TRBD1 (5 bases). V shed 6 bases and J shed 0 bases, with 8 bases lying between them. CDR1 is LNHDA and CDR2 is SQIVND in the germline V gene (reference sequence). The length of the CDR3 is 13 residues. CDR3 nucleotides: TGTGCCAGTAGGGCAGGGATGAACACTGAAGCTTTCTTT. It yields the protein CASRAGMNTEAFF.

DNA for the CDR3: TGTGCCAGCAGCCCTCCTGGGCCTTTAAGTAGTGAGCAGTTCTTC. This gives the protein CASSPPGPLSSEQFF. The chain combines TRBV7-3 with TRBJ2-1; D is unclear. The CDR3 consists of 15 residues. Looked up from germline, CDR1 is SGHTA and CDR2 is FQGTGA. V lost 5 bases and J lost 9, with 20 bases in between.

V gene TRBV5-4 combines with J gene TRBJ1-2; TRBD1 might be the D (5 bases). CDR1 and CDR2 from the germline V gene are SGHNT and YYREEE (reference sequence). CDR3 length equals 14 residues. The V end was cut by 0 bases, the J end by 6 bases, with 12 bases between. CDR3 DNA: TGTGCCAGCAGCTTGGCGGAGGGGCCCCATGGCTACACCTTC. Its protein product is CASSLAEGPHGYTF.

The chain employs TRBV3-1 (or the pseudogene TRBV3-2) and TRBJ2-6; D remains unclear. Trimming pared 0 bases from V and 4 bases from J, leaving 10 bases between. The CDR3 contains 16 residues. In germline, CDR1 is LGHDT, CDR2 YNNKEL (reference sequence). The CDR3 is CASSQDPVAGANVLTF. The CDR3 DNA follows: TGTGCCAGCAGCCAAGATCCAGTGGCCGGGGCCAACGTCCTGACTTTC.

The genes are TRBV28 and TRBJ2-7; unclear D gene. V was clipped by 6 bases and J by 1 base, with 10 bases between them. This CDR3 comprises 13 residues. Germline CDR1 MDHEN, CDR2 SYDVKM. For the CDR3, the DNA is TGTGCCAGCAGACACCGGGTTTCCTACGAGCAGTACTTC. This codes for CASRHRVSYEQYF.

The J gene is TRBJ2-7, the V gene TRBV18; 7 bases fit TRBD1. CDR3 length: 15 amino acids. After removal of 3 bases from V and 0 bases from J, the junction contained 5 bases not matched to a gene. The V gene's germline CDR1 is KGHSH and CDR2 LQKENI. The chain's CDR3 is CASSPPGQTSYEQYF. CDR3 bases: TGTGCCAGCTCACCGCCGGGACAGACCTCCTACGAGCAGTACTTC.

The chain employs TRBV15 and TRBJ1-5; tentative D call: TRBD1 (5 bases). Trimming shortened V by 0 bases and J by 0 bases, and 21 bases separated the two germline ends. The CDR3 spans 20 residues. CDR1 is LNHNV, CDR2 YYDKDF, per germline (reference sequence). The chain's CDR3 is CATSRDQTLGVTVSNQPQHF. CDR3 in DNA: TGTGCCACCAGCAGAGATCAAACTCTTGGCGTGACAGTTAGCAATCAGCCCCAGCATTTT.

The chain joins TRBV28 to TRBJ2-7, with D possibly being TRBD2 (6 bases). The germline CDR1 and CDR2 sequences are MDHEN and SYDVKM. The CDR3 has 14 amino acids. Trimming cost V 6 bases and J 6 bases, with 18 bases left between them. CDR3: CASRGGIYIREQYF. CDR3 DNA sequence: TGTGCCAGCAGGGGGGGAATCTACATACGCGAGCAGTACTTC.

The chain has TRBV19 and TRBJ2-5; TRBD1 matches 9 bases. Germline CDR1 is LNHDA and CDR2 is SQIVND (reference sequence). CDR3 length: 16 amino acids. V shed 5 bases and J 5 bases; nucleotides not matched to a gene: 12. CDR3 sequence (DNA): TGTGCCAGTAGTTTTGCGCCGGGACAGGGCGGGGAGACCCAGTACTTC. Encoded protein: CASSFAPGQGGETQYF.

This rearrangement joins TRBV5-1 to TRBJ2-1; 7 nucleotides agree with TRBD1. V shed 0 bases and J 7 bases; nucleotides not matched to a gene: 4. The CDR3 extends over 14 amino acids. Looked up from germline, CDR1 is SGHRS and CDR2 is YFSETQ. This CDR3 reads CASSLETRGNEQFF. The CDR3 region has the DNA TGCGCCAGCAGCTTGGAGACCAGGGGGAATGAGCAGTTCTTC.

V and J are TRBV4-1 and TRBJ1-1, with D possibly matching TRBD1 (6 bases). With 0 bases removed from V and 5 bases from J, the gap between germline ends came to 10 bases. Per the germline V gene, CDR1 is MGHRA and CDR2 is YSYEKL. This CDR3 has 14 residues. CDR3 nucleotide sequence: TGCGCCAGCAGCCAAGAAAGGCAGGGGACTGAAGCTTTCTTT. The encoded protein is CASSQERQGTEAFF.

The genes are TRBV18 and TRBJ2-2; 10 nucleotides agree with TRBD1. Per germline, CDR1 KGHSH and CDR2 LQKENI. J gave up 4 bases and V 3 bases, and 11 bases lay outside the gene matches. CDR3 length: 18 residues. CDR3 bases: TGTGCCAGCTCACCCACCCTGAGACAGGGGGCAGTCACCGGGGAGCTGTTTTTT. Residues: CASSPTLRQGAVTGELFF. Looking up the rest from reference TRBV18 and TRBJ2-2 gives the full variable domain: NAGVMQNPRHLVRRRGQEARLRCSPMKGHSHVYWYRQLPEEGLKFMVYLQKENIIDESGMPKERFSAEFPKEGPSILRIQQVVRGDSAAYFCASSPTLRQGAVTGELFFGEGSRLTVL.

This chain joins TRBV18 and TRBJ1-5; 10 bases are shared with TRBD1. Germline V gives CDR1 KGHSH, CDR2 LQKENI. CDR3 length equals 17 residues. The V and J ends lost 2 bases and 5 bases, in that order; junction bases with no gene match: 9. In DNA, the CDR3 is TGTGCCAGCTCACCATTCCGGGACAGGGGAGGGGATCAGCCCCAGCATTTT. This codes for CASSPFRDRGGDQPQHF.

The V gene is TRBV24-1, the J gene TRBJ2-3, with TRBD1 matching over 8 bases. J gave up 5 bases and V 1 base, and 7 bases lay outside the gene matches. This CDR3 contains 16 residues. Germline values: CDR1 KGHDR, CDR2 SFDVKD. Written as DNA, the CDR3 is TGTGCCACCAGTGATTTTGACAGGGGAACACAAGATACGCAGTATTTT. Translating gives CATSDFDRGTQDTQYF.

The chain employs TRBV7-9 and TRBJ1-2; D is unclear. The germline V gene encodes CDR1 SEHNR and CDR2 FQNEAQ (reference sequence). The CDR3 consists of 12 residues. With 1 base removed from V and 8 bases from J, the gap between germline ends came to 8 bases. The CDR3 loop is CASSLDVSGYTF. DNA of the CDR3: TGTGCCAGCAGCTTAGATGTCTCGGGCTACACCTTC. The variable domain in full, completed from reference TRBV7-9 and TRBJ1-2, reads DTGVSQNPRHKITKRGQNVTFRCDPISEHNRLYWYRQTLGQGPEFLTYFQNEAQLEKSRLLSDRFSAERPKGSFSTLEIQRTEQGDSAMYLCASSLDVSGYTFGSGTRLTVV.

This chain joins TRBV18 and TRBJ1-5, with D maybe TRBD1 (5 bases). This CDR3 has 15 residues. CDR1 is KGHSH and CDR2 is LQKENI in the germline V gene. V gave up 3 bases and J gave up 6 bases, with 15 bases separating them. As DNA, the CDR3 is TGTGCCAGCTCACCCCCGGGAGGGGCGGGTCAGCCCCAGCATTTT. This sequence encodes CASSPPGGAGQPQHF.

J is TRBJ2-4 and V is TRBV5-8; D possibly corresponds to TRBD1 (6 bases). V lost 4 bases to trimming and J lost 0 bases, with 11 bases between them. Germline CDR1 SGHTS, CDR2 YDEGEE. The CDR3 is 15 residues long. The CDR3 reads CASSVAGVAKNIQYF. The CDR3 DNA is TGTGCCAGCAGCGTAGCAGGGGTAGCCAAAAACATTCAGTACTTC.

The chain is built from TRBV19 and TRBJ1-5; no definite D call. CDR3 length equals 14 residues. CDR1 and CDR2 (germline): LNHDA, SQIVND (reference sequence). V lost 7 bases and J 7 bases, leaving 17 bases between the germline ends. The CDR3 spells CASKVRFPDQPQHF. The CDR3 DNA sequence: TGTGCCAGTAAGGTCAGGTTTCCCGACCAGCCCCAGCATTTT. Full variable domain (rest looked up from reference TRBV19 and TRBJ1-5): DGGITQSPKYLFRKEGQNVTLSCEQNLNHDAMYWYRQDPGQGLRLIYYSQIVNDFQKGDIAEGYSVSREKKESFPLTVTSAQKNPTAFYLCASKVRFPDQPQHFGDGTRLSIL.

The chain couples TRBV4-2 to TRBJ2-5; 12 nucleotides line up with TRBD2. CDR3 length equals 15 residues. The germline CDR1 and CDR2 sequences are LGHNA and YNFKEQ. The J segment lost 5 bases and the V segment lost 6 bases, leaving 7 bases of the junction unmatched. As DNA, the CDR3 is TGTGCCAGCAGATCTAGCGGGGGGGCCCGGGAGACCCAGTACTTC. The encoded protein is CASRSSGGARETQYF.

A few counts support this clone. The rearrangement joins TRBV7-9 to TRBJ1-2, with 9 bases identical to TRBD1. V lost 0 bases to trimming and J lost 0 bases; unmatched junction nucleotides: 5. Germline CDR1 is SEHNR and CDR2 is FQNEAQ (reference sequence). This CDR3 region has 17 residues. CDR3 DNA sequence: TGTGCCAGCAGCTTAGCGCCTGGGACAGGGACTAACTATGGCTACACCTTC. Translation gives CASSLAPGTGTNYGYTF.

The chain recombines TRBV4-2 with TRBJ2-3; possible D gene TRBD2, 7 bases. The CDR3 is made up of 16 amino acids. Trimming stripped 4 bases from V and 3 bases from J, with 17 bases between. Germline V gene data show CDR1 as LGHNA and CDR2 as YNFKEQ. Here the CDR3 DNA reads TGTGCCAGCAGCCGAAGTAGGGGGGGGGTGACAGATACGCAGTATTTT. Translation gives CASSRSRGGVTDTQYF.

This clone was recorded a few times. An end of the junction differs from the germline gene, which may be a read error. The gene calls are TRBV7-7 and TRBJ2-7; perhaps TRBD1 as D (5 bases). The CDR3 sequence is 14 residues long. In germline, CDR1 is SSHAT, CDR2 FNYEAQ (reference sequence). CDR3 region: CASSLGQGAYEQYF. In nucleotides, the CDR3 is TGTGCTAGCAGCTTGGGGCAGGGCGCCTACGAGCAGTACTTC.